The 3 T cell receptor beta chains given below trace back to one sample, sequenced in a study of T cell responses to AZD1222 COVID-19 vaccine. Repertoires were generated with immunoSEQ multiplex PCR, while TCRdb's copy carries only in-frame clones and drops some. The sample has under 200,000 clones; 85% to 95% are singletons. The specimen was peripheral blood, collected on day 0 of AZD1222 vaccination. The source is an adult in good health.

The rearrangement joins TRBV11-2 to TRBJ2-7, with D perhaps TRBD1 (6 bases). V lost 0 bases and J 2 bases, leaving 11 bases between the germline ends. Germline values: CDR1 SGHAT, CDR2 FQNNGV. There are 15 residues in the CDR3. Here the CDR3 reads CASSLDRGMAYEQYF. CDR3 nucleotides: TGTGCCAGCAGCTTAGATAGGGGGATGGCCTACGAGCAGTACTTC. Complete variable domain (other parts from reference TRBV11-2 and TRBJ2-7): EAGVAQSPRYKIIEKRQSVAFWCNPISGHATLYWYQQILGQGPKLLIQFQNNGVVDDSQLPKDRFSAERLKGVDSTLKIQPAKLEDSAVYLCASSLDRGMAYEQYFGPGTRLTVT.

The V and J genes are TRBV7-2 and TRBJ2-3, with D unclear. CDR1 and CDR2 from the germline V gene are SGHTA and FQGNSA. With 8 bases removed from V and 4 bases from J, the gap between germline ends came to 13 bases. The CDR3 extends over 13 amino acids. The DNA for the CDR3 is TGTGCCAGCGCCGGTTGGGGTCCAGATACGCAGTATTTT. Translating gives CASAGWGPDTQYF.

V is TRBV5-4 and J is TRBJ1-6, with no clear D. Trimming pared 4 bases from V and 0 bases from J, leaving 17 bases between. The CDR3 has 18 amino acids. Germline assignment: CDR1 SGHNT and CDR2 YYREEE (reference sequence). The CDR3 DNA is TGTGCCAGCAGCGACCGACGGCAGGTCAGCTCCTATAATTCACCCCTCCACTTT. Residues: CASSDRRQVSSYNSPLHF.